This TCR beta chain was captured by sequencing in a study of OX40 agonist ivuxolimab in advanced cancers. Study as a whole: The treatment was a fully human IgG2 OX40 agonist, ivuxolimab.

Clones were read by immunoSEQ multiplex PCR, and TCRdb kept only the in-frame ones, dropping some. The table has 70,000 or so clones, 88% seen once. Germline values: CDR1 MNHEY, CDR2 SMNVEV (reference sequence). The CDR3 is made up of 17 amino acids. The V gene lost 3 bases and the J gene lost 2 bases, with 17 bases spanning the gap. As for this clone: Its antigen is unidentified.

Study conclusions and caveats: There were, on average, more expanded clones in CD8+ T cells than in CD4+.

The receptor's source is an adult with an advanced solid tumor such as melanoma, head and neck, liver or kidney cancer. This chain uses TRBV27 with TRBJ2-1, with D perhaps given as TRBD1 or TRBD2 (6 bases each). The sample consisted of CD4+ or CD8+ T cells sorted from blood, taken in a trial of the OX40 agonist ivuxolimab. CDR3 bases: TGTGCCAGCAGTTTTGAAATGACTAGGGGGACCTACAATGAGCAGTTCTTC. It specifies CASSFEMTRGTYNEQFF.